This T cell receptor (beta chain) was recovered during a study of neurological immune-mediated disorders. Study observations and caveats: Patients with HTLV-1-associated myelopathy showed the most TCR clonal expansion. Those with multiple sclerosis showed the least, falling below healthy controls.

As for the cDNA, it was generated by 5'RACE with 10-nucleotide random UMIs. Over 160 million TCR-beta sequences from 15-18 subjects were obtained in each sequencing run. TCRdb re-called the 5' RACE reads with MiXCR, one entry per CDR3 protein. The table records more than 50,000 distinct CDR3 sequences, approximately 10% of them present only once. This clonotype was counted ten times or more. The antigen is unknown. The TCR originated in a man in his sixties in good health. The specimen was PBMCs.

Here the CDR3 DNA reads TGTGCCAGCACCACAGGGCTAAGGGATCAGCCCCAGCATTTT. Residues: CASTTGLRDQPQHF. The chain combines TRBV12-3 or TRBV12-4 with TRBJ1-5; the D gene is possibly TRBD1 (6 bases). The V end was cut by 7 bases, the J end by 5 bases, with 15 bases between. The CDR3 sequence is 14 residues long.